Listed here are 7 T cell receptor beta chains from one sample, sequenced in a study of shared clonotypes between healthy human individuals. The protocol was immunoSEQ multiplex PCR, while the TCRdb copy is restricted to in-frame clones and leaves out a portion. The sample contains approximately 2,000,000 clones, 85% to 95% of which appear only once. Input material: naive CD4+ T cells from PBMCs. Subset defined: CD45RA+ positively selected. These receptors all come from a man in his late teens or twenties in good health. Some clones in this sample may be carry-over from other donors' samples.

The chain has TRBV25-1 and TRBJ2-3, with TRBD2 identical over 9 bases. CDR1 is MGHDK and CDR2 is SYGVNS in the germline V gene. CDR3 length equals 17 residues. The J segment lost 3 bases and the V segment lost 6 bases, leaving 13 bases of the junction unmatched. The DNA for the CDR3 is TGTGCCAGCAGCCCCCGGGGTAGCGGGAGAAGTACAGATACGCAGTATTTT. This translates into CASSPRGSGRSTDTQYF.

For this clone: Its ends do not fully match the called genes, so a read error is possible. The rearrangement uses TRBV29-1 and TRBJ1-1; D perhaps matches TRBD1 (5 bases). In germline, CDR1 is SQVTM, CDR2 ANQGSEA. This CDR3 has 12 amino acids. The CDR3 DNA sequence: TGCGGCGTCAGGGCAGGGTTCACTGAAGCTTTCTTT. This sequence encodes CGVRAGFTEAFF.

The genes are TRBV28 and TRBJ1-6; D is ambiguous. Deletions cut 0 bases from V and 9 bases from J, with 3 bases between. CDR1 is MDHEN, CDR2 SYDVKM, per germline. This CDR3 region has 12 residues. The CDR3 region is CASSLWSSPLHF. CDR3 coding DNA: TGTGCCAGCAGTTTATGGTCTTCACCCCTCCACTTT.

This sequence joins TRBV7-2 and TRBJ2-3; D is unresolved. The V end lost 5 bases, the J end lost 1 base, and 10 bases lay between the germline ends. The CDR3 runs 14 residues. The germline CDR1 and CDR2 sequences are SGHTA and FQGNSA. This CDR3 is CASSTMTRTDTQYF. Here the CDR3 DNA reads TGTGCCAGCAGCACTATGACCCGCACAGATACGCAGTATTTT.

Of note for this clone: At the DNA level, this CDR3 is encoded by other sequences in the same sample as well. The chain recombines TRBV7-9 with TRBJ2-5; D unresolved. The CDR3 totals 12 residues. Germline CDR1 is SEHNR and CDR2 is FQNEAQ (reference sequence). Trimming took off 2 bases at V and 4 bases at J, with 5 bases between the two ends. The CDR3 DNA reads TGTGCCAGCAGCTTAATCGGAGAGACCCAGTACTTC. It codes for CASSLIGETQYF.

A word on this clone: The sample has other DNA sequences that encode this CDR3 too. The chain carries TRBV5-1 and TRBJ2-1; D is perhaps TRBD2 (5 bases). CDR1 is SGHRS, CDR2 YFSETQ, per germline. The CDR3 is 13 residues long. V lost 0 bases to trimming and J lost 7 bases, with 8 bases between them. CDR3 region: CASSLGGPNEQFF. CDR3 bases: TGCGCCAGCAGCTTGGGCGGGCCAAATGAGCAGTTCTTC.

This clone was seen just once. The chain links TRBV2 to TRBJ2-5, with D hard to call. The CDR3 has 12 amino acids. Looked up from germline, CDR1 is SNHLY and CDR2 is FYNNEI. The ends were cut back, 4 bases at V and 2 bases at J, with 5 bases in the middle. CDR3 sequence reads: CASSVQQETQYF. DNA for the CDR3: TGTGCCAGCAGTGTTCAGCAAGAGACCCAGTACTTC.